These 2 T cell receptor beta chains were all obtained from the same sample, sequenced in a study of tissue T cells after allogeneic stem cell transplantation. The method was immunoSEQ multiplex PCR; TCRdb's version includes in-frame clones alone and lacks a portion of them. Of about 22,000 clones in the sample, 72% were seen once. Specimen: spleen. The source is a female BALB/c mouse in good health. The strain's MHC type: H2-d.

In regard to this clone: Gene and germline names: mouse. The missing CDR3 end, 1 residue past where the read stops, is filled in from the germline J gene. The J gene is TRBJ2-7, the V gene TRBV13-3; 9 positions match TRBD2. Germline V lookup: CDR1 NNHDY, CDR2 SYVADS. The J segment lost 6 bases and the V segment lost 1 base, leaving 2 bases of the junction unmatched. CDR3 length: 13 residues. Partial CDR3 DNA: TGTGCCAGCAGTGATTTGGGGGGGCGTGAACAGTAC. This codes for CASSDLGGREQY. The entire CDR3 reads CASSDLGGREQYF.

As for this clone: Gene names denote mouse genes. From the germline J gene comes the end of the CDR3, since the read stops 1 residue before it. J is TRBJ1-1 and V is TRBV5; TRBD1 aligns across 10 bases. Germline CDR1 reads LGHNA; CDR2 reads YNLKQL (reference sequence). The CDR3 covers 15 residues. Trimming removed 0 bases from V and 3 bases from J; junction bases left unmatched: 1. The CDR3 reads CASSQDGTGDTEVFF. The sequenced part of the CDR3 DNA is TGTGCCAGCAGCCAAGATGGGACAGGGGACACAGAAGTCTTC.